These 20 T cell receptor beta chains came from one sample sequenced in a study of a mutant IDH1 vaccine in newly diagnosed glioma. Time point of the sample: week 35, safety follow-up. Each vaccine dose was 300 ug of mutant IDH1 20-mer peptide, with topical imiquimod. Antigen specificity for these receptors is unknown. Some clones are missing from TCRdb's copy, which holds only in-frame ones; the method was immunoSEQ multiplex PCR. The data contain about 60,000 clones, about nine tenths of them singletons. The sample in question was PBMCs, obtained from a glioma patient whose treatment included an IDH1 peptide vaccine. The receptor source for this set is a man aged 35-49 years with glioma.

Worth noting for this clone: Sequence at one end of the junction differs from germline and may be a read error. The chain employs TRBV4-2 and TRBJ2-1; possibly TRBD2 for D (6 bases). The CDR3 has 17 residues. Germline CDR1 reads LGHNA; CDR2 reads YNFKEQ. CDR3 coding DNA: TGTGCCAGCACCCAAAAAGGAGACGGGAGCTCCTACAATGAGCAGTTCTTC. This translates into CASTQKGDGSSYNEQFF.

In the case of this clone: At the DNA level, this CDR3 is encoded by other sequences in the same sample as well. The chain uses TRBV5-1 and TRBJ2-7; D unclear. The V end was cut by 0 bases, the J end by 4 bases, with 2 bases between. CDR3 length: 11 residues. CDR1 SGHRS and CDR2 YFSETQ come from the germline V gene. CDR3 nucleotides: TGCGCCAGCAGCTTGGGGTACGAGCAGTACTTC. Protein product: CASSLGYEQYF.

This chain links TRBV4-3 with TRBJ2-7; D unclear. The CDR3 has 13 amino acids. Per germline, CDR1 LGHNA and CDR2 YSLEER. V lost 1 base and J 3 bases, leaving 7 bases between the germline ends. CDR3 sequence: CASSQGEHYEQYF. In DNA, the CDR3 is TGCGCCAGCAGCCAAGGGGAACACTACGAGCAGTACTTC.

V is TRBV5-1 and J is TRBJ1-3; 7 bases map to TRBD1. Germline values: CDR1 SGHRS, CDR2 YFSETQ. The CDR3 consists of 21 residues. V lost 4 bases and J lost 1; bases outside the gene matches: 23. The CDR3 coding sequence is TGCGCCAGCAGCCCTAATCGCCTAACAGGGGAGTACGCTCTTTCTGGAAACACCATATATTTT. This gives the protein CASSPNRLTGEYALSGNTIYF. The full variable domain, in which reference TRBV5-1 and TRBJ1-3 provide the parts outside the CDR3, is KAGVTQTPRYLIKTRGQQVTLSCSPISGHRSVSWYQQTPGQGLQFLFEYFSETQRNKGNFPGRFSGRQFSNSRSEMNVSTLELGDSALYLCASSPNRLTGEYALSGNTIYFGEGSWLTVV.

V and J are TRBV9 and TRBJ2-3, with D possibly matching TRBD1 (5 bases). CDR3 size: 15 residues. The germline V gene encodes CDR1 SGDLS and CDR2 YYNGEE. Deletions cut 4 bases from V and 4 bases from J, with 16 bases between. CDR3 sequence reads: CASSPQSLGADTQYF. In DNA form, the CDR3 reads TGTGCCAGCAGCCCACAGTCCCTAGGGGCAGATACGCAGTATTTT.

This clone was counted a few times. This sequence joins TRBV5-1 and TRBJ2-1, with TRBD1 identical over 9 bases. This CDR3 has 15 residues. The germline V gene has CDR1 SGHRS and CDR2 YFSETQ. V gave up 2 bases and J gave up 7 bases; unmatched junction bases: 7. The CDR3 protein is CASSFPQGANNEQFF. CDR3 DNA sequence: TGCGCCAGCAGCTTCCCACAGGGGGCGAATAATGAGCAGTTCTTC.

This chain joins TRBV20-1 and TRBJ2-2; D unclear. V was trimmed by 6 bases and J by 7 bases, leaving 9 bases between them. Germline values: CDR1 DFQATT, CDR2 SNEGSKA (reference sequence). The CDR3 loop spans 11 amino acids. The CDR3 nucleotides are TGCAGTGCAAGGGTGATCGGGGAGCTGTTTTTT. Translation gives CSARVIGELFF.

V and J are TRBV7-9 and TRBJ2-5, with 7 bases lining up with TRBD2. With V trimmed by 0 bases and J by 2 bases, 3 bases remained unmatched. Germline V gene data show CDR1 as SEHNR and CDR2 as FQNEAQ (reference sequence). The CDR3 covers 15 residues. This chain's CDR3 is CASSLAGGIQETQYF. The CDR3 DNA reads as TGTGCCAGCAGCTTAGCGGGAGGGATACAAGAGACCCAGTACTTC.

This clone was detected a few times. This sequence joins TRBV6-1 and TRBJ1-1, with D perhaps TRBD1 (5 bases). The CDR3 is 13 residues long. V shed 7 bases and J shed 1 base, with 10 bases lying between them. Germline V gene data show CDR1 as MNHNS and CDR2 as SASEGT. CDR3 region: CASKGHSNTEAFF. The CDR3 nucleotides are TGTGCCAGCAAAGGACATTCGAACACTGAAGCTTTCTTT.

This clone turned up a few times. The rearrangement joins TRBV4-1 to TRBJ1-5; D call uncertain. Trimming stripped 4 bases from V and 5 bases from J, with 15 bases between. The CDR3 has 15 amino acids. Germline loops: CDR1 MGHRA, CDR2 YSYEKL. CDR3 bases: TGCGCCAGCAGCCCCGGGCCTGCGAGAGATCAGCCCCAGCATTTT. It yields the protein CASSPGPARDQPQHF.

This chain links TRBV27 with TRBJ2-5; 7 nucleotides align to TRBD2. This CDR3 region has 16 residues. J gave up 3 bases and V 4 bases, and 11 bases lay outside the gene matches. Germline CDR1 and CDR2: MNHEY and SMNVEV (reference sequence). CDR3 protein: CASSSPRLGGEETQYF. CDR3 DNA: TGTGCCAGCAGTTCCCCGCGATTGGGGGGGGAAGAGACCCAGTACTTC.

The CDR3 protein is CASSLYPPGQGGTGELFF. CDR3 coding DNA: TGTGCCAGCAGCCTCTACCCACCGGGACAGGGAGGCACCGGGGAGCTGTTTTTT. The V call is TRBV9, the J call TRBJ2-2, with 9 nucleotides matching TRBD1. The CDR3 totals 18 residues. Germline V CDR1 and CDR2: SGDLS, YYNGEE. With 4 bases clipped from V and 4 bases from J, the junction kept 14 bases outside the gene matches.

The CDR3 nucleotides read TGTGCCATCATTCTGGACAGGGGCGGGCAGCCCCAGCATTTT. Translation: CAIILDRGGQPQHF. The chain has TRBV10-3 and TRBJ1-5, with 9 nucleotides matching TRBD1. J gave up 7 bases and V 7 bases, and 8 bases lay outside the gene matches. Germline V CDR1 and CDR2: ENHRY, SYGVKD. This CDR3 has 14 residues.

In this sample, this clone turned up once. The chain carries TRBV29-1 and TRBJ2-4; no reliable D call. The length of the CDR3 is 13 residues. V was clipped by 7 bases and J by 8 bases, with 18 bases between them. The germline V gene has CDR1 SQVTM and CDR2 ANQGSEA. DNA of the CDR3: TGCAGCGCCGCCCCCGAGGAAGGCCACATTCAGTACTTC. As protein: CSAAPEEGHIQYF. Full variable domain (remainder filled in from reference TRBV29-1 and TRBJ2-4): SAVISQKPSRDICQRGTSLTIQCQVDSQVTMMFWYRQQPGQSLTLIATANQGSEATYESGFVIDKFPISRPNLTFSTLTVSNMSPEDSSIYLCSAAPEEGHIQYFGAGTRLSVL.

The table lists this clone with a count of one. This sequence joins TRBV14 and TRBJ2-1; 9 nucleotides align to TRBD2. Germline V CDR1 and CDR2: SGHDN, FVKESK. The CDR3 is 14 amino acids. V was pared by 6 bases and J by 7 bases, with 7 bases of the junction left unmatched. CDR3 DNA sequence: TGTGCCAGCAGGATAGCGGGAGAGGTAAATGAGCAGTTCTTC. Protein sequence: CASRIAGEVNEQFF.

This clone was counted once. The J gene is TRBJ1-1, the V gene TRBV27; D possibly corresponds to TRBD1 (5 bases). Germline V CDR1 and CDR2: MNHEY, SMNVEV (reference sequence). V lost 4 bases to trimming and J lost 6 bases, with 15 bases between them. The length of the CDR3 is 14 residues. DNA for the CDR3: TGTGCCAGCAGTTGGGCAGGGAGGTTCCCTGAAGCTTTCTTT. This encodes CASSWAGRFPEAFF.

The chain recombines TRBV5-1 with TRBJ1-4; 8 bases map to TRBD1. Germline V gene lookup returns CDR1 SGHRS and CDR2 YFSETQ. The CDR3 sequence is 16 residues long. V trimming: 0 bases; J trimming: 0 bases; junction bases outside the gene matches: 1. The chain's CDR3 is CASSLGTGSTNEKLFF. CDR3 nucleotides: TGCGCCAGCAGCTTGGGGACAGGGTCAACTAATGAAAAACTGTTTTTT.

The rearrangement joins TRBV7-8 to TRBJ1-4; 7 bases line up with TRBD1. With V trimmed by 9 bases and J by 5 bases, 12 bases remained unmatched. This CDR3 spans 15 amino acids. Germline CDR1 is SGHVS and CDR2 is FQNEAQ. CDR3 sequence reads: CASTFRRDRNEKLFF. CDR3 nucleotide sequence: TGTGCCAGTACATTTCGCCGGGACAGAAATGAAAAACTGTTTTTT.

J is TRBJ2-1 and V is TRBV7-8; 7 bases agree with TRBD2. V was pared by 5 bases and J by 14 bases, with 12 bases of the junction left unmatched. CDR3 length: 13 amino acids. Germline CDR1 and CDR2: SGHVS and FQNEAQ. The CDR3 sequence: CASSAQTTRGEFF. The CDR3 DNA sequence: TGTGCCAGCAGCGCCCAGACTACACGGGGGGAGTTCTTC. Filled out from reference TRBV7-8 and TRBJ2-1, the complete variable domain reads GAGVSQSPRYKVAKRGQDVALRCDPISGHVSLFWYQQALGQGPEFLTYFQNEAQLDKSGLPSDRFFAERPEGSVSTLKIQRTQQEDSAVYLCASSAQTTRGEFFGPGTRLTVL.

About this clone: A junction boundary mismatches the germline segment, possibly from a read error. This chain links TRBV14 with TRBJ1-4, with D perhaps matching TRBD1 (5 bases). The CDR3 covers 16 residues. Germline V CDR1 and CDR2: SGHDN, FVKESK. CDR3 region: CASSQETGATNEKLFF. In DNA form, the CDR3 reads TGTGCCAGCAGTCAAGAGACGGGGGCAACTAATGAAAAACTGTTTTTT.